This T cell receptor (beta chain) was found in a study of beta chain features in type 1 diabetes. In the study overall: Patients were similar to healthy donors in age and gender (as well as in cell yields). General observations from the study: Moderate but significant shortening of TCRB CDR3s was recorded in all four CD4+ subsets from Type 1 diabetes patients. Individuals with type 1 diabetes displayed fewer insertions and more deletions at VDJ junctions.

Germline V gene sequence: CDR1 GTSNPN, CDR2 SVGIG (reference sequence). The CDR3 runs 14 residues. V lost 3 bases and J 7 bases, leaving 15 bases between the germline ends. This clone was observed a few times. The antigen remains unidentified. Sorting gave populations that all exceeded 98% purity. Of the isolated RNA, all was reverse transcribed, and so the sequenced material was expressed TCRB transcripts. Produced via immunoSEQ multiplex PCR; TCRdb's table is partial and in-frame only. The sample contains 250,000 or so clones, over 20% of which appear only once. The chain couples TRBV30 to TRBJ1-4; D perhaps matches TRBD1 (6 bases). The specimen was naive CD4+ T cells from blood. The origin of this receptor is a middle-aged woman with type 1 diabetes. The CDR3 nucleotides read TGTGCCTGGAGAGAGACAGGCCGCGGTGAAAAACTGTTTTTT. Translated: CAWRETGRGEKLFF.